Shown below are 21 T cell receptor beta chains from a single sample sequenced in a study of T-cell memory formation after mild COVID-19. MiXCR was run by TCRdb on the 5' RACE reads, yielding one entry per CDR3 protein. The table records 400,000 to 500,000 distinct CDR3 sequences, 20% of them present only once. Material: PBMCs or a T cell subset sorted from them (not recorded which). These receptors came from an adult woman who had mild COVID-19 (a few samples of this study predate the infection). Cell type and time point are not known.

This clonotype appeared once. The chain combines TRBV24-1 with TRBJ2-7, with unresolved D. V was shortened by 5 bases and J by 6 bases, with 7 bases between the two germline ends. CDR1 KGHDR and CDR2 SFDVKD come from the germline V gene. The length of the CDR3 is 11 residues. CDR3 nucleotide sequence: TGTGCCACCAGTGTGGAAGGCGAGCAGTACTTC. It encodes CATSVEGEQYF.

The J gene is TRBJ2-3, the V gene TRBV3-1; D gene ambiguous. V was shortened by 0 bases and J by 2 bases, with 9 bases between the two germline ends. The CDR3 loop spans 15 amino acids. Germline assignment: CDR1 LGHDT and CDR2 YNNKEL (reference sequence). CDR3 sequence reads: CASSQDGHNTDTQYF. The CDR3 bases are TGTGCCAGCAGCCAAGATGGCCACAACACAGATACGCAGTATTTT.

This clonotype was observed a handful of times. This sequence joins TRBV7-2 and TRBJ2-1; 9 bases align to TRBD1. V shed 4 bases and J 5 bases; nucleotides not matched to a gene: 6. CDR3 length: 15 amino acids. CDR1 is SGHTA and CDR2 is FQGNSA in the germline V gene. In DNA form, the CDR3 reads TGTGCCAGCAGCTCAGGACAGGGGTTCGACAATGAGCAGTTCTTC. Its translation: CASSSGQGFDNEQFF.

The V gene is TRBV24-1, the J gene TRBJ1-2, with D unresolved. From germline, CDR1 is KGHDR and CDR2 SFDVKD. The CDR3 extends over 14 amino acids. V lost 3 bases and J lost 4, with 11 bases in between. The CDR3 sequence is CATSDPRPGYGYTF. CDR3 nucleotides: TGTGCCACCAGTGATCCTCGCCCGGGCTATGGCTACACCTTC.

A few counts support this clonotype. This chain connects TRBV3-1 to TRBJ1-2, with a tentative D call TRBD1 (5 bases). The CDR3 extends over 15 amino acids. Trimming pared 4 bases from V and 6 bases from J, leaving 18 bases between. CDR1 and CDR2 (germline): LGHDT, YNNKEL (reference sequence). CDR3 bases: TGTGCCAGCAGCCCGAGGACACCCGGGTTGGATGGCTACACCTTC. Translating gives CASSPRTPGLDGYTF.

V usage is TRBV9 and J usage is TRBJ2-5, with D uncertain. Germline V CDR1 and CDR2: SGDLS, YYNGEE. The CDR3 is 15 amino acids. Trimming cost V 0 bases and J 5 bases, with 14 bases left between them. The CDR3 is CASSVGVVSAETQYF. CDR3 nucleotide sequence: TGTGCCAGCAGCGTAGGTGTCGTATCGGCGGAGACCCAGTACTTC. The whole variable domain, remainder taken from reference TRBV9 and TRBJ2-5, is DSGVTQTPKHLITATGQRVTLRCSPRSGDLSVYWYQQSLDQGLQFLIQYYNGEERAKGNILERFSAQQFPDLHSELNLSSLELGDSALYFCASSVGVVSAETQYFGPGTRLLVL.

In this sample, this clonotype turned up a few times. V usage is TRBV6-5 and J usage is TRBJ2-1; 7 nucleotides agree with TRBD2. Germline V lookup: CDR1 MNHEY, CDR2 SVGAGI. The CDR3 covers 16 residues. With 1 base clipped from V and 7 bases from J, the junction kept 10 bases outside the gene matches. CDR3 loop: CASSYYRDYPGNEQFF. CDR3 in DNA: TGTGCCAGCAGTTACTATCGGGACTACCCTGGTAATGAGCAGTTCTTC.

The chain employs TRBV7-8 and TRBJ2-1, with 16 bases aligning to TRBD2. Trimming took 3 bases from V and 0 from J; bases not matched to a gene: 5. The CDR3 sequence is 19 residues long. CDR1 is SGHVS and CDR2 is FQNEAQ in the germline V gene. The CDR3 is CASSLGTSGRVSSYNEQFF. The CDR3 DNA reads TGTGCCAGCAGCTTGGGGACTAGCGGGAGGGTTAGCTCCTACAATGAGCAGTTCTTC.

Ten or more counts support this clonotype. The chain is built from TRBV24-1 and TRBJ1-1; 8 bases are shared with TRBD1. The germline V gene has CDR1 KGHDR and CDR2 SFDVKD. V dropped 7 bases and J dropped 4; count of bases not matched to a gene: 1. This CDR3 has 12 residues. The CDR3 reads CATSTGGTEAFF. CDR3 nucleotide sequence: TGTGCCACCAGCACAGGGGGCACTGAAGCTTTCTTT.

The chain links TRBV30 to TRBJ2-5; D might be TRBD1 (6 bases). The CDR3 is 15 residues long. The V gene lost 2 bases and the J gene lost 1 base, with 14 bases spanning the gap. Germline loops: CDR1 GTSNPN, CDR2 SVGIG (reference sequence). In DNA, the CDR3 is TGTGCCTGGAGTAGCCAGACAGGACCCCAAGAGACCCAGTACTTC. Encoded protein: CAWSSQTGPQETQYF.

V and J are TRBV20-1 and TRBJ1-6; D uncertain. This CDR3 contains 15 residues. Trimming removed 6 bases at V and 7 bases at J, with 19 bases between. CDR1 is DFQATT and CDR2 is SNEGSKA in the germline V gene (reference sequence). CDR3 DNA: TGCAGTGCCCGAGAGGCGGAACGGCCGAATTCACCCCTCCACTTT. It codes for CSAREAERPNSPLHF.

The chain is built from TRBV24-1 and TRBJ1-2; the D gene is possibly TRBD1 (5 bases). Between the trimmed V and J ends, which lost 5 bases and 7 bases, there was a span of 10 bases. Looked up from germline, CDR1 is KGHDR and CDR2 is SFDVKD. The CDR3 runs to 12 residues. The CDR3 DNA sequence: TGTGCCACCAGTGTCTCAGGGTCTGGCTACACCTTC. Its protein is CATSVSGSGYTF.

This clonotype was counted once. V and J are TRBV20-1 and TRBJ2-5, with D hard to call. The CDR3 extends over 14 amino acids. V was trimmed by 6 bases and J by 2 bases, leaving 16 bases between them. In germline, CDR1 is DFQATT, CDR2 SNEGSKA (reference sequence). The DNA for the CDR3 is TGCAGTGCAGAGGCGGTTTACCCACAAGAGACCCAGTACTTC. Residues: CSAEAVYPQETQYF.

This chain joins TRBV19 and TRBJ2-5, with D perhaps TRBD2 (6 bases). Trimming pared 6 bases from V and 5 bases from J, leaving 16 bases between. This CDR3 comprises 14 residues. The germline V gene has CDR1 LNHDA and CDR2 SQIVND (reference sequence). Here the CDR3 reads CASSLHGSPETQYF. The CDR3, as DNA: TGTGCCAGTAGCCTCCACGGGAGTCCGGAGACCCAGTACTTC.

The CDR3 sequence: CASSRSGQETQYF. CDR3 bases: TGTGCCAGCAGCCGGTCAGGGCAAGAGACCCAGTACTTC. J is TRBJ2-5 and V is TRBV9, with D tentatively TRBD1 (5 bases). CDR3 size: 13 residues. From germline, CDR1 is SGDLS and CDR2 YYNGEE. Trimming took 4 bases from V and 2 from J, leaving 9 bases between them.

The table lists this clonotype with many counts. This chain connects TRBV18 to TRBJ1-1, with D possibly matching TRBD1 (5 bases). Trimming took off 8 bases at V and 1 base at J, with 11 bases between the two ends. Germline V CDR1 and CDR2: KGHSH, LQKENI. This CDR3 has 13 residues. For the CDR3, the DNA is TGTGCCAGCAGCCCTGGGGGGAACACTGAAGCTTTCTTT. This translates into CASSPGGNTEAFF.

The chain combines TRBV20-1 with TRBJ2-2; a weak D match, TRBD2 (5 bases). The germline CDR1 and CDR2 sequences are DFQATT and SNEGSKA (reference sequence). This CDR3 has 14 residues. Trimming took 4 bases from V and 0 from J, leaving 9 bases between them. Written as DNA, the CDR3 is TGCAGTGCTACCGCGGGTCCGAACACCGGGGAGCTGTTTTTT. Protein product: CSATAGPNTGELFF.

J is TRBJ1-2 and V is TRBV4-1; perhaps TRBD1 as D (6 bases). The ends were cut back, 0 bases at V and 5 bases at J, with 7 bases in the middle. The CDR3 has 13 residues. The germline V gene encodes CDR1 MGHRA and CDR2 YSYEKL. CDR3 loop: CASSQDGQYGYTF. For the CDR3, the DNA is TGCGCCAGCAGCCAAGATGGACAGTATGGCTACACCTTC.

CDR3 amino acids: CASSVEGGGGTDTQYF. The CDR3 region has the DNA TGTGCCAGCAGCGTAGAGGGAGGCGGGGGGACAGATACGCAGTATTTT. V gene TRBV9 combines with J gene TRBJ2-3; TRBD2 matches 8 bases. The trim removed 0 bases at V and 3 bases at J, leaving 6 bases unmatched. The CDR3 spans 16 residues. The germline gives CDR1 SGDLS, CDR2 YYNGEE.

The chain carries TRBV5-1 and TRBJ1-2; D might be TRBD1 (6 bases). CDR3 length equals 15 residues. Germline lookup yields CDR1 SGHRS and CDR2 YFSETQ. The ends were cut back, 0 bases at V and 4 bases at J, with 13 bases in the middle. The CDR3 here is CASSLEQGRGYGYTF. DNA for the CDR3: TGCGCCAGCAGCTTGGAACAGGGCAGAGGCTATGGCTACACCTTC.

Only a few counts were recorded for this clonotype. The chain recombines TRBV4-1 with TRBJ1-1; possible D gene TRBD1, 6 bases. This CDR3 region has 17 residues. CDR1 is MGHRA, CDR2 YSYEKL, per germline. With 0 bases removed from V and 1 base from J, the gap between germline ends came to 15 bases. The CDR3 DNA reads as TGCGCCAGCAGCCAAGATCACGTGGGGGCGCGGAACACTGAAGCTTTCTTT. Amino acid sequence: CASSQDHVGARNTEAFF.